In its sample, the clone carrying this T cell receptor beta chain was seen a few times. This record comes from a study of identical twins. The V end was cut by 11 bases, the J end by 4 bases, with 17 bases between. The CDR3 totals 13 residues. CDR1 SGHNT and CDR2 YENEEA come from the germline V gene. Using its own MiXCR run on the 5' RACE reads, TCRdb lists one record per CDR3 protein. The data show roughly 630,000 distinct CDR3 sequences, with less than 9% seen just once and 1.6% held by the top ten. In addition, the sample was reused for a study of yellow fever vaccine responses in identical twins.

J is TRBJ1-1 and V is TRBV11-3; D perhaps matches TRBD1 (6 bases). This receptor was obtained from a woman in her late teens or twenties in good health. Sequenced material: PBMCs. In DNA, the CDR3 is TGTGCCGGACGAGGGGGGAATAGCACTGAAGCTTTCTTT. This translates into CAGRGGNSTEAFF.